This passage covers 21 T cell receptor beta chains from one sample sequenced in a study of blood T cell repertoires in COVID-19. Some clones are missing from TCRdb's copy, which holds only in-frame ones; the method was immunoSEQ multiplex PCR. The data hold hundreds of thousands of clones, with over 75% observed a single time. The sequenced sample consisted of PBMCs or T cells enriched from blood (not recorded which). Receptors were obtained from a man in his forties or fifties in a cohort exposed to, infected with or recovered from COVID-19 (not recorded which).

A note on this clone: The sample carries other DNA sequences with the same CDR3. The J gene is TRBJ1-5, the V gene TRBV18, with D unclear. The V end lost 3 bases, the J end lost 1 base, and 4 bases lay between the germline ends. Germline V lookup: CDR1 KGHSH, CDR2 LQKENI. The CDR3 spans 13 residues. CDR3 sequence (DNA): TGTGCCAGCTCACCCGGGAGCAATCAGCCCCAGCATTTT. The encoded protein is CASSPGSNQPQHF. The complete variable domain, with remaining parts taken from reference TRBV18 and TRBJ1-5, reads NAGVMQNPRHLVRRRGQEARLRCSPMKGHSHVYWYRQLPEEGLKFMVYLQKENIIDESGMPKERFSAEFPKEGPSILRIQQVVRGDSAAYFCASSPGSNQPQHFGDGTRLSIL.

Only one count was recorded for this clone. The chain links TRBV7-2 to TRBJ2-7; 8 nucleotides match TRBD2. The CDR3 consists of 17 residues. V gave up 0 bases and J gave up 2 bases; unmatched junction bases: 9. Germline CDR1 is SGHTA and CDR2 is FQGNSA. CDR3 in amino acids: CASSLAPQSGRAYEQYF. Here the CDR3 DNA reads TGTGCCAGCAGCTTAGCTCCACAGAGCGGGAGAGCCTACGAGCAGTACTTC.

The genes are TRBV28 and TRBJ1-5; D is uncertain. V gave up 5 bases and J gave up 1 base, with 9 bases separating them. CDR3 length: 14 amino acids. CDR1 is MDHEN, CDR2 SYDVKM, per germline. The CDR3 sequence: CASSPTTSNQPQHF. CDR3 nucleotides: TGTGCCAGCAGTCCGACAACCAGCAATCAGCCCCAGCATTTT. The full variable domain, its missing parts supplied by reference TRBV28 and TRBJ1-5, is DVKVTQSSRYLVKRTGEKVFLECVQDMDHENMFWYRQDPGLGLRLIYFSYDVKMKEKGDIPEGYSVSREKKERFSLILESASTNQTSMYLCASSPTTSNQPQHFGDGTRLSIL.

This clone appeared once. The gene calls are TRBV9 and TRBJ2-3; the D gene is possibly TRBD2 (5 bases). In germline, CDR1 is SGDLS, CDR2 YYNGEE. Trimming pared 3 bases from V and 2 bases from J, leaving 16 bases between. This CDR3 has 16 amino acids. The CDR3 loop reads CASSADVRGYTDTQYF. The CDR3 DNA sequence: TGTGCCAGCAGCGCGGATGTACGGGGTTACACAGATACGCAGTATTTT.

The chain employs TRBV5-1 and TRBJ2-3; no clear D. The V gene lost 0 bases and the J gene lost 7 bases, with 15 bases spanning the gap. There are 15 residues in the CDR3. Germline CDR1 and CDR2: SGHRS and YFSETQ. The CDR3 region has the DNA TGCGCCAGCAGCTTGGAGTTGACGCAGGCCAATACGCAGTATTTT. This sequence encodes CASSLELTQANTQYF.

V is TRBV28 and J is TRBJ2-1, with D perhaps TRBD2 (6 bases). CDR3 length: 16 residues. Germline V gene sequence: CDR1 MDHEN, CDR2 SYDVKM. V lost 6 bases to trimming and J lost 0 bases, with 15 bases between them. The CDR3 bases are TGTGCCAGCAGCTTACCTAGCGTAAGCTCCTACAATGAGCAGTTCTTC. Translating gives CASSLPSVSSYNEQFF. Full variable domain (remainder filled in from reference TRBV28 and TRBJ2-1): DVKVTQSSRYLVKRTGEKVFLECVQDMDHENMFWYRQDPGLGLRLIYFSYDVKMKEKGDIPEGYSVSREKKERFSLILESASTNQTSMYLCASSLPSVSSYNEQFFGPGTRLTVL.

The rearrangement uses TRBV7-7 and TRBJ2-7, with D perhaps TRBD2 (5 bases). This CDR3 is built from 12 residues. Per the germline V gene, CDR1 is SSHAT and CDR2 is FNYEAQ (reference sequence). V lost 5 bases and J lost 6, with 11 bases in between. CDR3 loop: CASSNSRGEQYF. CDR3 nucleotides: TGTGCCAGCAGCAATTCACGGGGCGAGCAGTACTTC.

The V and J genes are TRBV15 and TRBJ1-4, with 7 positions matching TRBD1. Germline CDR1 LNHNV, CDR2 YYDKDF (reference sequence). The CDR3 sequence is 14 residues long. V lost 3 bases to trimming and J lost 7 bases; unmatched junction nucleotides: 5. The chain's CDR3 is CATSRDRTREKLFF. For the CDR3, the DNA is TGTGCCACCAGCAGGGACAGGACGCGTGAAAAACTGTTTTTT.

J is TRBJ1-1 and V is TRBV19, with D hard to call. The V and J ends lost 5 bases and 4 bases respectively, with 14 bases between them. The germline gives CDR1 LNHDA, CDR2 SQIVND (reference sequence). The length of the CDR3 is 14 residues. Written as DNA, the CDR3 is TGTGCCAGTAGTGGGTCTTCACGGGGCACTGAAGCTTTCTTT. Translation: CASSGSSRGTEAFF.

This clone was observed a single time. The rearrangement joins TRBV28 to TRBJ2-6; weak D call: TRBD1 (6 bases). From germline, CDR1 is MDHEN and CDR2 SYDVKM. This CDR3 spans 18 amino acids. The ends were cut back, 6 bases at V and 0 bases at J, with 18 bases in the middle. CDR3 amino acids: CASSSIQGPFSGANVLTF. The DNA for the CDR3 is TGTGCCAGCAGCAGTATACAGGGACCCTTCTCTGGGGCCAACGTCCTGACTTTC.

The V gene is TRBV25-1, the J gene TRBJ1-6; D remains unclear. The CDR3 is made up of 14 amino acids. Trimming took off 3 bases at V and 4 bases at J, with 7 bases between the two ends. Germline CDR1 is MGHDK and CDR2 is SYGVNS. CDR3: CASSEVEYNSPLHF. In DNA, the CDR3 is TGTGCCAGCAGTGAGGTCGAGTATAATTCACCCCTCCACTTT.

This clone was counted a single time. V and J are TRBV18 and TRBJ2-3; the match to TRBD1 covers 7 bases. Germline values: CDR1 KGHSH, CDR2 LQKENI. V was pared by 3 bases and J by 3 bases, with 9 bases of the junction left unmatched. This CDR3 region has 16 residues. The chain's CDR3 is CASSPSRQGSTDTQYF. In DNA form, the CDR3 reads TGTGCCAGCTCACCGTCCCGACAGGGTTCGACAGATACGCAGTATTTT.

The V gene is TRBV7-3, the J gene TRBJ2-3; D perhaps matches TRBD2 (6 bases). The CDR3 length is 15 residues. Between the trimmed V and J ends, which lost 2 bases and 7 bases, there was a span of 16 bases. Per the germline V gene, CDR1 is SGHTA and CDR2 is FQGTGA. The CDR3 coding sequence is TGTGCCAGCAGCTTATGGGGTTCGGAGGGGAATACGCAGTATTTT. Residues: CASSLWGSEGNTQYF.

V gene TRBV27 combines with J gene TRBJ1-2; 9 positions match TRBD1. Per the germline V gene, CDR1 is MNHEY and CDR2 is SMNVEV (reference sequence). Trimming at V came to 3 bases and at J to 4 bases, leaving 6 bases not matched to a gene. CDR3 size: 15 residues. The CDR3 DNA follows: TGTGCCAGCAGTTTCGGACAGGGGAATGGCTATGGCTACACCTTC. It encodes CASSFGQGNGYGYTF.

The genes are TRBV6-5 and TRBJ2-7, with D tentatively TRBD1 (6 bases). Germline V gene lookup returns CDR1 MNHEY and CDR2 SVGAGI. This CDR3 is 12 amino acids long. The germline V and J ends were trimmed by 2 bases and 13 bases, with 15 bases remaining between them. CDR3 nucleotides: TGTGCCAGCAGTTACGGCACCGGGACACTCTACTTC. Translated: CASSYGTGTLYF.

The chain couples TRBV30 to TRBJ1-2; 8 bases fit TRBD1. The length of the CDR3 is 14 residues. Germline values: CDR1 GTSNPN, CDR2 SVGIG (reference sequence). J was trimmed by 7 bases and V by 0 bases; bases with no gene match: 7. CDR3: CAWSVLGQAGGYTF. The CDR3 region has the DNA TGTGCCTGGAGTGTTCTGGGACAGGCCGGTGGCTACACCTTC.

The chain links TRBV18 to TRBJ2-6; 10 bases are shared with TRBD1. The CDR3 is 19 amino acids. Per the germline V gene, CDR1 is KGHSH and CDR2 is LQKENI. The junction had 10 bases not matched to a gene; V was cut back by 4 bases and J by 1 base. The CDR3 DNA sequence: TGTGCCAGCTCACGCGCCGGGACAGGGGCCCAGTCTGGGGCCAACGTCCTGACTTTC. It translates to CASSRAGTGAQSGANVLTF.

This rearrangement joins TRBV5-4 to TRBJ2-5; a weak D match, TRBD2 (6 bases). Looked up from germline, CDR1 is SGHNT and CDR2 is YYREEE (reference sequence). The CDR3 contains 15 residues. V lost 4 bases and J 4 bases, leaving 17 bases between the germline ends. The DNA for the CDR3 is TGTGCCAGCAGCCCCCGGAGGGCAGGAGGAGAGACCCAGTACTTC. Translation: CASSPRRAGGETQYF.

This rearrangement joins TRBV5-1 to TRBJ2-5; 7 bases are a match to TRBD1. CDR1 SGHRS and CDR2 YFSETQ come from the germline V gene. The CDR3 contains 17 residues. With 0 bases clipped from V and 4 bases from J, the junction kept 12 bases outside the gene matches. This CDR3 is CASSLAPTGAGIETQYF. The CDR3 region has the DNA TGCGCCAGCAGCTTGGCCCCCACAGGGGCCGGTATAGAGACCCAGTACTTC.

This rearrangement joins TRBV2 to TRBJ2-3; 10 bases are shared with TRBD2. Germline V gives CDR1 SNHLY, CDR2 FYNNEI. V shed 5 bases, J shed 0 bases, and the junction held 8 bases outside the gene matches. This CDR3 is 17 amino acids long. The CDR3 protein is CASSRAGGTTSTDTQYF. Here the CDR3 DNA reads TGTGCCAGCAGTCGAGCGGGAGGGACGACTAGCACAGATACGCAGTATTTT.

For the CDR3, the DNA is TGTGCCAGCTCACCACCGGGGCAGGGTAGGGCTGAAGCTTTCTTT. Translated: CASSPPGQGRAEAFF. The V and J genes are TRBV18 and TRBJ1-1, with D perhaps matching TRBD1 (5 bases). Germline CDR1 is KGHSH and CDR2 is LQKENI. The length of the CDR3 is 15 residues. V was pared by 0 bases and J by 6 bases, with 14 bases between.